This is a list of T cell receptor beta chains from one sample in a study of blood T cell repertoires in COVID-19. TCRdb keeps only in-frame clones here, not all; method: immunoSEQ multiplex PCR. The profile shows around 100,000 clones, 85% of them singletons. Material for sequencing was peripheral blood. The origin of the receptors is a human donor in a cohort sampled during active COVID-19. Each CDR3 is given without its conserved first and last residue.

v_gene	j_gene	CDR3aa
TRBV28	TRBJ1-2	ASSETLDGQFYGYT
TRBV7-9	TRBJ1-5	ASTRGSNQPQH
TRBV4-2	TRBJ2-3	ASSQERLRGASTDTQY
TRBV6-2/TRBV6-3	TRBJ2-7	ASSLAGKSYEQY
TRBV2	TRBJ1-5	ASSAYRGSDFYSNQPQH
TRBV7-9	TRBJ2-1	ASSLPYYNEQF
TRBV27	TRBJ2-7	ASSLSGLAGGHRGEQY
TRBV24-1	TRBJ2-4	ATSDPTGVQY
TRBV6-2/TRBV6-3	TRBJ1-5	ASSYQGLPQH
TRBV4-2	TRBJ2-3	ASSPWKSSGVPGTQY
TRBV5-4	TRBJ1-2	ASSRTGQVLGGYT
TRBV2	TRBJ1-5	ASMKQGENNQPQH
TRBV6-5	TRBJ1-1	ASSYSRQGRTEAF
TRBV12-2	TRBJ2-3	ASRLTQRGIDTQY
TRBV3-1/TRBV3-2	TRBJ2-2	ASSRWATNTGELF
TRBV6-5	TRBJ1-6	ASSRTGDVSPLH
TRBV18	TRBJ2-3	ASSRTAGGNTDTQY